This entry is about one T cell receptor (beta chain). Its target is not known. Its ends do not fully match the called genes, so a read error is possible. TCR beta CDR3 amplification used RNA transcripts. RT-PCR in the first round used HTBI primers; a second-round multiplex PCR followed. TCRdb re-called the multiplex PCR reads with MiXCR, one entry per CDR3 protein. Among over a million distinct CDR3 sequences listed, 35% to 45% were seen once. This entry comes from a study of Graves' ophthalmopathy and Graves' hyperthyroidism. Study details: No progression to ophthalmopathy over 18 months defined stable hyperthyroidism.

Germline lookup yields CDR1 ENHRY and CDR2 SYGVKD. CDR3 length: 16 amino acids. Overall study results and limits: Using a 13-signature model, the authors split ophthalmopathy from stable hyperthyroidism, with 85% to 90% sensitivity and around 84% specificity. Blood shared most expanded thyroid clonotypes above 0.001 frequency.

Excluded: other autoimmune disease, uncontrolled infection, pregnancy or lactation. Sample: peripheral blood or thyroid tissue (not recorded which). The chain joins TRBV10-3 to TRBJ2-3, with D possibly matching TRBD1 (6 bases). The TCR sequence derives from an adult man with Graves' hyperthyroidism. DNA for the CDR3: TGTGCCATCAGCCCAGGGACATATCAAAGCACAGATACGCGGTATTTT. It specifies CAISPGTYQSTDTRYF.